Shown below are 19 T cell receptor beta chains from a single sample sequenced in a study of shared clonotypes between healthy human individuals. The table came from immunoSEQ multiplex PCR; TCRdb's copy has only in-frame clones and leaves some out. The sample carries about 530,000 clones, 90% to 96% recorded once. Sequenced input: naive CD4+ T cells sorted from blood. Sample subset: CD45RA+ positively selected. All receptors come from a woman in her 30s in good health.

The V and J genes are TRBV30 and TRBJ2-7, with TRBD2 identical over 10 bases. Germline-derived CDR1 and CDR2 are GTSNPN and SVGIG (reference sequence). CDR3 length equals 15 residues. Trimming removed 0 bases from V and 2 bases from J; junction bases left unmatched: 4. The CDR3 sequence: CAWSVASGRPYEQYF. The CDR3 DNA follows: TGTGCCTGGAGTGTAGCTAGCGGGAGACCCTACGAGCAGTACTTC.

The V gene is TRBV6-6, the J gene TRBJ2-4, with 7 bases matching TRBD2. Unmatched junction bases numbered 4, after V lost 10 bases and J lost 7 bases. This CDR3 has 11 amino acids. The germline V gene has CDR1 MNHNY and CDR2 SVGAGI (reference sequence). CDR3: CATTRENIQYF. The CDR3 coding sequence is TGTGCCACCACGCGGGAGAACATTCAGTACTTC.

This chain uses TRBV29-1 with TRBJ2-5; perhaps D is TRBD1 or TRBD2 (5 bases each). Germline CDR1 is SQVTM and CDR2 is ANQGSEA. The ends were cut back, 3 bases at V and 5 bases at J, with 16 bases in the middle. The CDR3 totals 14 residues. The CDR3 coding sequence is TGCAGCGTTGACAGAGGTACCAGGGAGGAGACCCAGTACTTC. Encoded protein: CSVDRGTREETQYF.

The genes are TRBV5-1 and TRBJ2-5, with 7 bases matching TRBD1. Germline trimming cut 4 bases from V and 4 bases from J; bases unmatched to any gene: 7. The germline V gene has CDR1 SGHRS and CDR2 YFSETQ. The CDR3 covers 14 residues. CDR3 DNA sequence: TGCGCCAGCAGCCCACAGGGGCGAGGAGAGACCCAGTACTTC. This translates into CASSPQGRGETQYF. Supplemented by reference TRBV5-1 and TRBJ2-5, the full variable domain reads KAGVTQTPRYLIKTRGQQVTLSCSPISGHRSVSWYQQTPGQGLQFLFEYFSETQRNKGNFPGRFSGRQFSNSRSEMNVSTLELGDSALYLCASSPQGRGETQYFGPGTRLLVL.

This chain uses TRBV7-8 with TRBJ1-2; the D is unclear. The CDR3 is 14 amino acids. V gave up 5 bases and J gave up 7 bases, with 17 bases separating them. Germline V gene lookup returns CDR1 SGHVS and CDR2 FQNEAQ. The CDR3 protein is CASSPGPGEGGYTF. DNA for the CDR3: TGTGCCAGCAGCCCGGGCCCCGGCGAGGGTGGCTACACCTTC.

The chain joins TRBV5-6 to TRBJ1-2; no clear D. V shed 1 base and J shed 7 bases, with 8 bases lying between them. Germline V CDR1 and CDR2: SGHDT, YYEEEE. CDR3 length: 12 residues. The DNA of the CDR3 is TGTGCCAGCAGCTTGTTTCGGGGTGGCTACACCTTC. Its protein is CASSLFRGGYTF.

The CDR3 sequence is CASSQAQWVYGYTF. The CDR3 coding sequence is TGTGCCAGCAGCCAAGCCCAATGGGTCTATGGCTACACCTTC. The J gene is TRBJ1-2, the V gene TRBV14; D is unclear. Germline V CDR1 and CDR2: SGHDN, FVKESK. This CDR3 has 14 residues. V lost 1 base, J lost 4 bases, and 10 bases lay in between.

The gene calls are TRBV30 and TRBJ2-7, with 8 nucleotides matching TRBD1. The V segment lost 4 bases and the J segment 0 bases; nucleotides outside the gene matches: 5. CDR3 length: 14 residues. Looked up from germline, CDR1 is GTSNPN and CDR2 is SVGIG (reference sequence). The CDR3 bases are TGTGCCTGGAATAGACAGGGGACCTCCTACGAGCAGTACTTC. The encoded protein is CAWNRQGTSYEQYF.

The chain carries TRBV10-3 and TRBJ1-1; unclear D gene. The CDR3 has 13 amino acids. Germline V gene sequence: CDR1 ENHRY, CDR2 SYGVKD. V was pared by 9 bases and J by 0 bases, with 11 bases between. The CDR3 DNA reads TGTGCCATAGAGGTAGACTTGAACACTGAAGCTTTCTTT. Its translation is CAIEVDLNTEAFF.

The V gene is TRBV5-1, the J gene TRBJ1-1; D not certain. Trimming took off 5 bases at V and 1 base at J, with 9 bases between the two ends. The germline CDR1 and CDR2 sequences are SGHRS and YFSETQ. The CDR3 sequence is 13 residues long. The CDR3 coding sequence is TGCGCCAGCAGGGTCGCAGGGAACACTGAAGCTTTCTTT. Translating it yields CASRVAGNTEAFF.

The CDR3 loop reads CASSPSGSTDTQYF. The CDR3 DNA reads as TGCGCCAGCAGTCCTAGCGGGAGCACAGATACGCAGTATTTT. The rearrangement links TRBV10-1 to TRBJ2-3; 8 positions agree with TRBD2. With V trimmed by 5 bases and J by 0 bases, 1 base remained unmatched. Germline V gives CDR1 WNHNN, CDR2 SYGVQD (reference sequence). This CDR3 has 14 amino acids.

The CDR3 loop reads CASGQRTSGRHHLYNEQFF. In nucleotides, the CDR3 is TGTGCCAGCGGGCAACGGACTAGCGGGCGACACCATCTTTACAATGAGCAGTTCTTC. The chain uses TRBV27 and TRBJ2-1; 11 bases map to TRBD2. The CDR3 extends over 19 amino acids. The germline V gene encodes CDR1 MNHEY and CDR2 SMNVEV (reference sequence). V lost 8 bases, J lost 4 bases, and 19 bases stayed unmatched.

The rearrangement uses TRBV28 and TRBJ2-1, with D possibly TRBD1 on 5 matching bases. CDR3 length equals 15 residues. V lost 4 bases, J lost 4 bases, and 14 bases lay in between. The germline gives CDR1 MDHEN, CDR2 SYDVKM. The CDR3 protein is CASSSSGMIYNEQFF. In nucleotides, the CDR3 is TGTGCCAGCAGTTCCTCAGGGATGATTTACAATGAGCAGTTCTTC.

The CDR3 coding sequence is TGTGCCAGCAGCATACTACCATTAGGAGGAGAGACCCAGTACTTC. Its translation: CASSILPLGGETQYF. J is TRBJ2-5 and V is TRBV2; D is possibly TRBD2 (5 bases). V was trimmed by 6 bases and J by 4 bases, leaving 18 bases between them. The germline gives CDR1 SNHLY, CDR2 FYNNEI. The CDR3 sequence is 15 residues long.

The chain links TRBV27 to TRBJ1-3; possibly TRBD1 for D (5 bases). The germline CDR1 and CDR2 sequences are MNHEY and SMNVEV (reference sequence). Trimming took off 6 bases at V and 4 bases at J, with 16 bases between the two ends. This CDR3 region has 15 residues. CDR3 coding DNA: TGTGCCAGCAGGACCAGAGGGGTGGGGGGAAACACCATATATTTT. Its translation is CASRTRGVGGNTIYF.

The chain has TRBV11-3 and TRBJ2-3; D gene uncertain. The CDR3 extends over 13 amino acids. The ends were cut back, 5 bases at V and 0 bases at J, with 6 bases in the middle. Germline V gene data show CDR1 as SGHNT and CDR2 as YENEEA. The CDR3 sequence: CASSHPSTDTQYF. In nucleotides, the CDR3 is TGTGCCAGCAGCCACCCGAGCACAGATACGCAGTATTTT.

V gene TRBV5-1 combines with J gene TRBJ1-3; 7 bases agree with TRBD1. CDR1 SGHRS and CDR2 YFSETQ come from the germline V gene. V was pared by 5 bases and J by 0 bases, with 5 bases of the junction left unmatched. The CDR3 is 15 amino acids. The CDR3 reads CASRLDRNSGNTIYF. For the CDR3, the DNA is TGCGCCAGCAGACTGGACAGGAACTCTGGAAACACCATATATTTT.

This rearrangement joins TRBV28 to TRBJ1-5, with 9 bases lining up with TRBD1. The CDR3 loop spans 18 amino acids. V lost 2 bases to trimming and J lost 0 bases; unmatched junction nucleotides: 8. Germline-derived CDR1 and CDR2 are MDHEN and SYDVKM. CDR3 sequence (DNA): TGTGCCAGCAGTTTAGGGGACAGGGAGGTCTATAGCAATCAGCCCCAGCATTTT. Translated: CASSLGDREVYSNQPQHF.

The chain uses TRBV18 and TRBJ2-5; D ambiguous. The CDR3 loop spans 14 amino acids. V lost 3 bases and J lost 1, with 9 bases in between. Germline loops: CDR1 KGHSH, CDR2 LQKENI. CDR3 protein: CASSPRTTQETQYF. The CDR3, as DNA: TGTGCCAGCTCACCGAGAACAACCCAAGAGACCCAGTACTTC.